These 8 T cell receptor beta chains share one sample of origin, sequenced in a study of beta chain features in type 1 diabetes. Study-level points and caveats: TCRB CDR3 length was moderately but significantly reduced in all four CD4+ subsets of Type 1 diabetes patients.

The study reverse transcribed the entire isolated RNA, so it sequenced expressed TCRB transcripts. Repertoires were generated with immunoSEQ multiplex PCR, while TCRdb's copy carries only in-frame clones and drops some. Of more than 550,000 clones listed, over 12% are singletons. These receptors are not linked to any known antigen. The sequencing input was naive CD4+ T cells from blood. Receptors were obtained from a young man with type 1 diabetes.

This chain links TRBV7-9 with TRBJ2-2; 8 bases agree with TRBD1. Germline-derived CDR1 and CDR2 are SEHNR and FQNEAQ (reference sequence). Unmatched junction bases numbered 6, after V lost 4 bases and J lost 5 bases. This CDR3 is built from 15 residues. CDR3 protein: CASSSRTGITGELFF. The CDR3 DNA reads TGTGCCAGCAGCTCCCGGACAGGGATAACCGGGGAGCTGTTTTTT.

A remark on this clone: Other DNA sequences in the same sample also yield this CDR3. The V call is TRBV15, the J call TRBJ2-5; the D is unclear. Per the germline V gene, CDR1 is LNHNV and CDR2 is YYDKDF (reference sequence). The V end lost 0 bases, the J end lost 4 bases, and 3 bases lay between the germline ends. The CDR3 runs to 12 residues. The CDR3: CATSRDRETQYF. CDR3 bases: TGTGCCACCAGCAGAGACCGAGAGACCCAGTACTTC.

The gene calls are TRBV14 and TRBJ1-2, with D perhaps TRBD1 (6 bases). Germline V CDR1 and CDR2: SGHDN, FVKESK. Trimming cost V 6 bases and J 0 bases, with 11 bases left between them. The CDR3 loop spans 14 amino acids. CDR3 nucleotides: TGTGCCAGCAGTCGGACAGTAGCTAACTATGGCTACACCTTC. This sequence encodes CASSRTVANYGYTF.

This clone came up a few times. The chain carries TRBV30 and TRBJ1-2; D unresolved. This CDR3 region has 12 residues. Trimming left V 6 bases short and J 1 base short, with 9 bases between. Germline assignment: CDR1 GTSNPN and CDR2 SVGIG (reference sequence). This CDR3 is CACQRGNYGYTF. The CDR3 bases are TGTGCCTGTCAACGAGGTAACTATGGCTACACCTTC.

V is TRBV7-8 and J is TRBJ2-2, with D uncertain. Germline V gene sequence: CDR1 SGHVS, CDR2 FQNEAQ. This CDR3 region has 15 residues. Between the trimmed V and J ends, which lost 7 bases and 4 bases, there was a span of 16 bases. This CDR3 reads CASKEILVATGELFF. The CDR3 DNA reads TGTGCCAGCAAGGAGATCCTAGTTGCCACCGGGGAGCTGTTTTTT.

This clone was picked up a small number of times. The V call is TRBV27, the J call TRBJ1-1; tentatively, D is TRBD1 (5 bases). The CDR3 totals 13 residues. Deletions cut 4 bases from V and 1 base from J, with 7 bases between. Germline lookup yields CDR1 MNHEY and CDR2 SMNVEV (reference sequence). The CDR3 DNA sequence: TGTGCCAGCAGTTGGGGCTGGAACACTGAAGCTTTCTTT. Translating it yields CASSWGWNTEAFF.

V and J are TRBV19 and TRBJ2-3; D may be TRBD2 (6 bases). Germline V gene lookup returns CDR1 LNHDA and CDR2 SQIVND (reference sequence). The CDR3 is 14 residues long. Between the trimmed V and J ends, which lost 3 bases and 5 bases, there was a span of 12 bases. This CDR3 is CASSINGGRDTQYF. The CDR3 DNA reads TGTGCCAGTAGTATCAACGGGGGAAGAGATACGCAGTATTTT.

The chain has TRBV30 and TRBJ1-6; 7 nucleotides match TRBD1. The J segment lost 9 bases and the V segment lost 4 bases, leaving 6 bases of the junction unmatched. The CDR3 is made up of 13 amino acids. Germline V CDR1 and CDR2: GTSNPN, SVGIG (reference sequence). This chain's CDR3 is CAWTLGGSSPLHF. The CDR3 DNA reads TGTGCCTGGACTTTAGGGGGCAGTTCACCCCTCCACTTT. The full variable domain, rest sourced from reference TRBV30 and TRBJ1-6, is SQTIHQWPATLVQPVGSPLSLECTVEGTSNPNLYWYRQAAGRGLQLLFYSVGIGQISSEVPQNLSASRPQDRQFILSSKKLLLSDSGFYLCAWTLGGSSPLHFGNGTRLTVT.